Following are 22 T cell receptor beta chains from one sample sequenced in a study of T-cell reconstitution after alpha-beta-depleted transplantation in children. Preparation of the TCRbeta library involved a method that used unique molecular identifiers. TCRdb passed the PCR reads through MiXCR, listing each CDR3 protein once. The sample holds around 490,000 distinct CDR3 sequences, approximately 10% seen once. Sequences were derived from PBMCs, mostly from graft donor cells, sampled 180 days after TCRalphabeta/CD19-depleted stem cell transplant. The receptor source for this set is a female patient between 2 and 15 years old who had a stem cell transplant for aplastic anemia, so the T cells may come from the graft donor.

V usage is TRBV7-3 and J usage is TRBJ2-7, with D possibly TRBD2 on 6 matching bases. The CDR3 extends over 15 amino acids. CDR1 is SGHTA, CDR2 FQGTGA, per germline. The V end lost 4 bases, the J end lost 2 bases, and 15 bases lay between the germline ends. The chain's CDR3 is CASSSGLLTTYEQYF. In DNA form, the CDR3 reads TGTGCCAGCAGCTCCGGACTATTGACGACCTACGAGCAGTACTTC.

This clonotype was observed many times. The rearrangement uses TRBV20-1 and TRBJ1-5; a weak D match, TRBD1 (5 bases). The V gene's germline CDR1 is DFQATT and CDR2 SNEGSKA (reference sequence). The CDR3 covers 15 residues. V dropped 5 bases and J dropped 3 bases, with 17 bases sitting between them. The CDR3 reads CSARNRRNVNQPQHF. The CDR3 DNA sequence: TGCAGTGCTCGAAACAGGAGGAATGTCAATCAGCCCCAGCATTTT.

The chain carries TRBV7-8 and TRBJ2-3; D is possibly TRBD1 or TRBD2 (6 bases each). The germline gives CDR1 SGHVS, CDR2 FQNEAQ. The V and J ends lost 3 bases and 3 bases respectively, with 16 bases between them. This CDR3 is 16 amino acids long. CDR3 DNA: TGTGCCAGCAGCTTGATCGGGGGCGCGGCTACAGATACGCAGTATTTT. Translated: CASSLIGGAATDTQYF.

The chain joins TRBV12-3 or TRBV12-4 to TRBJ2-5; D may be TRBD1 or TRBD2 (5 bases each). This CDR3 region has 16 residues. Trimming pared 0 bases from V and 5 bases from J, leaving 16 bases between. As DNA, the CDR3 is TGTGCCAGCAGTTTAGCGGACCCCCCGGGGCTTGAGACCCAGTACTTC. This gives the protein CASSLADPPGLETQYF.

This clonotype was seen more than once but under ten times. The chain joins TRBV7-8 to TRBJ2-3; 11 bases agree with TRBD2. The CDR3 sequence is 17 residues long. Trimming at V came to 4 bases and at J to 2 bases, leaving 8 bases not matched to a gene. CDR1 is SGHVS and CDR2 is FQNEAQ in the germline V gene. The CDR3 sequence is CASSYALAGGYTDTQYF. The DNA for the CDR3 is TGTGCCAGCAGCTACGCCTTAGCGGGAGGGTACACAGATACGCAGTATTTT.

The V and J genes are TRBV6-1 and TRBJ2-3; a possible D gene is TRBD1 (7 bases). The CDR3 consists of 15 residues. V lost 6 bases to trimming and J lost 3 bases, with 16 bases between them. Germline CDR1 and CDR2: MNHNS and SASEGT. CDR3: CASSEAGQWTDTQYF. CDR3 nucleotide sequence: TGTGCCAGCAGCGAGGCGGGACAGTGGACAGATACGCAGTATTTT.

A few counts support this clonotype. Germline and junction disagree at one end, which may indicate a read error. The gene calls are TRBV5-1 and TRBJ2-3; D is undetermined. CDR1 SGHRS and CDR2 YFSETQ come from the germline V gene. The CDR3 sequence is 14 residues long. The CDR3 here is CASSLAGPRESENF. CDR3 nucleotides: TGCGCCAGCAGCTTGGCCGGTCCAAGGGAAAGCGAAAATTTT.

The chain links TRBV28 to TRBJ1-5, with a weak D call TRBD1 (6 bases). The CDR3 spans 18 residues. With 1 base removed from V and 0 bases from J, the gap between germline ends came to 16 bases. Germline values: CDR1 MDHEN, CDR2 SYDVKM. CDR3 in DNA: TGTGCCAGCAGTTTATCAGGGGTAGTCAGCAATAGCAATCAGCCCCAGCATTTT. It translates to CASSLSGVVSNSNQPQHF. Combining the CDR3 with reference TRBV28 and TRBJ1-5 gives the whole variable domain DVKVTQSSRYLVKRTGEKVFLECVQDMDHENMFWYRQDPGLGLRLIYFSYDVKMKEKGDIPEGYSVSREKKERFSLILESASTNQTSMYLCASSLSGVVSNSNQPQHFGDGTRLSIL.

In its sample, this clonotype was seen many times. The chain uses TRBV10-3 and TRBJ2-3, with D perhaps given as TRBD1 or TRBD2 (6 bases each). Germline-derived CDR1 and CDR2 are ENHRY and SYGVKD. The CDR3 consists of 18 residues. Trimming removed 2 bases at V and 4 bases at J, with 22 bases between. CDR3 nucleotides: TGTGCCATCAGTGAGAGGGGGGTGAGCGGCAAAGAATCAGATACGCAGTATTTT. Its protein is CAISERGVSGKESDTQYF.

The chain recombines TRBV6-6 with TRBJ1-5, with D possibly matching TRBD1 (5 bases). This CDR3 has 12 amino acids. The ends were cut back, 9 bases at V and 6 bases at J, with 12 bases in the middle. CDR1 and CDR2 from the germline V gene are MNHNY and SVGAGI (reference sequence). CDR3 sequence: CASATVAQPQHF. DNA of the CDR3: TGTGCCAGTGCGACAGTCGCTCAGCCCCAGCATTTT.

The J gene is TRBJ1-1, the V gene TRBV6-2 or TRBV6-3; D call uncertain. The CDR3 runs to 13 residues. V lost 4 bases and J lost 3, with 9 bases in between. Germline loops: CDR1 MNHEY, CDR2 SVGEGT. The CDR3: CASSSRRDTEAFF. Here the CDR3 DNA reads TGTGCCAGCAGTTCACGACGGGACACTGAAGCTTTCTTT.

This clonotype was seen more than once but under ten times. The V gene is TRBV27, the J gene TRBJ1-2; 7 bases map to TRBD1. Per the germline V gene, CDR1 is MNHEY and CDR2 is SMNVEV (reference sequence). V lost 6 bases and J lost 7; bases outside the gene matches: 2. This CDR3 spans 11 amino acids. The chain's CDR3 is CASRTGFGYTF. The CDR3 DNA reads as TGTGCCAGCAGGACAGGGTTTGGCTACACCTTC.

J is TRBJ2-1 and V is TRBV7-2, with a possible D match to TRBD2 (6 bases). The V end lost 5 bases, the J end lost 4 bases, and 18 bases lay between the germline ends. Germline CDR1 reads SGHTA; CDR2 reads FQGNSA. This CDR3 is 16 amino acids long. The DNA for the CDR3 is TGTGCCAGCAGCGCCACCTTAGCGGCCATATACAATGAGCAGTTCTTC. Encoded protein: CASSATLAAIYNEQFF.

This clonotype was observed a handful of times. The chain uses TRBV9 and TRBJ1-2; 7 bases align to TRBD1. Looked up from germline, CDR1 is SGDLS and CDR2 is YYNGEE. V shed 0 bases and J 7 bases; nucleotides not matched to a gene: 6. The length of the CDR3 is 14 residues. The CDR3 here is CASSVGTGVGGYTF. CDR3 coding DNA: TGTGCCAGCAGCGTAGGAACAGGGGTAGGTGGCTACACCTTC. Supplemented by reference TRBV9 and TRBJ1-2, the full variable domain reads DSGVTQTPKHLITATGQRVTLRCSPRSGDLSVYWYQQSLDQGLQFLIQYYNGEERAKGNILERFSAQQFPDLHSELNLSSLELGDSALYFCASSVGTGVGGYTFGSGTRLTVV.

In its sample, this clonotype was seen many times. CDR3 sequence (DNA): TGTGCCAGCAGTTTAGCCCGCACAGATACGCAGTATTTT. Protein product: CASSLARTDTQYF. The V and J genes are TRBV12-3 or TRBV12-4 and TRBJ2-3; D not resolved. The CDR3 spans 13 residues. V was shortened by 0 bases and J by 1 base, with 2 bases between the two germline ends.

This chain connects TRBV7-6 to TRBJ1-1; TRBD1 might be the D (6 bases). CDR1 and CDR2 from the germline V gene are SGHVS and FNYEAQ. This CDR3 is built from 12 residues. V lost 5 bases to trimming and J lost 8 bases, with 12 bases between them. CDR3 residues: CASSRRGFEAFF. The CDR3 region has the DNA TGTGCCAGCAGCCGCAGGGGATTCGAAGCTTTCTTT.

This clonotype was found many times. V and J are TRBV2 and TRBJ2-7, with 7 bases aligning to TRBD2. The junction had 11 bases not matched to a gene; V was cut back by 3 bases and J by 3 bases. The CDR3 loop spans 16 amino acids. Germline CDR1 and CDR2: SNHLY and FYNNEI. The CDR3: CASSELPPGGGYEQYF. CDR3 bases: TGTGCCAGCAGTGAGTTACCACCGGGAGGCGGCTACGAGCAGTACTTC. Combining the CDR3 with reference TRBV2 and TRBJ2-7 gives the whole variable domain EPEVTQTPSHQVTQMGQEVILRCVPISNHLYFYWYRQILGQKVEFLVSFYNNEISEKSEIFDDQFSVERPDGSNFTLKIRSTKLEDSAMYFCASSELPPGGGYEQYFGPGTRLTVT.

This clonotype was counted many times. This sequence joins TRBV12-3 or TRBV12-4 and TRBJ2-1; D is possibly TRBD2 (5 bases). V was shortened by 10 bases and J by 0 bases, with 13 bases between the two germline ends. This CDR3 is built from 14 residues. As DNA, the CDR3 is TGTGCCATCTCCGACTACGACTCCTACAATGAGCAGTTCTTC. Amino acids: CAISDYDSYNEQFF.

The sample holds a few counts of this clonotype. The rearrangement uses TRBV28 and TRBJ2-5, with 7 positions matching TRBD1. The CDR3 length is 17 residues. CDR1 and CDR2 (germline): MDHEN, SYDVKM. Losses at the gene ends were 6 bases for V and 0 bases for J; bases not matched to a gene: 13. CDR3: CASSPHSLDRYQETQYF. For the CDR3, the DNA is TGTGCCAGCAGCCCTCACTCCCTGGACAGGTACCAAGAGACCCAGTACTTC.

This clonotype was counted only a few times. The CDR3 nucleotides read TGTGCCAGCAGCTCTGACGGGGGAGGGCGGAACACCGGGGAGCTGTTTTTT. Residues: CASSSDGGGRNTGELFF. The chain is built from TRBV9 and TRBJ2-2; 7 positions agree with TRBD2. Germline V lookup: CDR1 SGDLS, CDR2 YYNGEE. V trimming: 4 bases; J trimming: 1 base; junction bases outside the gene matches: 10. The CDR3 covers 17 residues.

The chain joins TRBV6-2 or TRBV6-3 to TRBJ2-2; D call uncertain. In germline, CDR1 is MNHEY, CDR2 SVGEGT. The CDR3 is 15 residues long. V lost 8 bases, J lost 3 bases, and 16 bases lay in between. The CDR3 DNA reads TGTGCCAGCCGTTTTCTCACAAGGGACACCGGGGAGCTGTTTTTT. Amino acid sequence: CASRFLTRDTGELFF.

The CDR3: CATSRGRDRDYEQYF. CDR3 in DNA: TGTGCCACCAGCAGAGGCCGGGACAGGGACTACGAGCAGTACTTC. The chain joins TRBV15 to TRBJ2-7, with 9 positions matching TRBD1. V dropped 1 base and J dropped 3; count of bases not matched to a gene: 4. The germline V gene has CDR1 LNHNV and CDR2 YYDKDF (reference sequence). The CDR3 runs to 15 residues.